This entry lists 30 T cell receptor beta chains sequenced from one sample in a study of Graves' ophthalmopathy and Graves' hyperthyroidism. Amplification of TCR beta CDR3 regions used RNA transcripts. HTBI primers were employed in first-round RT-PCR, then a second-round multiplex PCR followed. TCRdb used MiXCR to reprocess the multiplex PCR reads, holding one entry per CDR3 protein. The table includes 150,000 to 200,000 distinct CDR3 sequences, 39% detected once. The sequenced material came from peripheral blood. The receptors come from a man aged 30 to 39 with Graves' ophthalmopathy.

This clonotype appeared many times. The chain carries TRBV10-3 and TRBJ2-4; perhaps TRBD1 as D (5 bases). V was clipped by 0 bases and J by 0 bases, with 9 bases between them. The CDR3 runs to 16 residues. Germline lookup yields CDR1 ENHRY and CDR2 SYGVKD. Here the CDR3 reads CAISESLRVAKNIQYF. The CDR3 region has the DNA TGTGCCATCAGTGAGTCTCTCAGGGTAGCCAAAAACATTCAGTACTTC.

This clonotype was detected only a few times. The rearrangement links TRBV6-2 or TRBV6-3 to TRBJ2-7, with 13 bases identical to TRBD2. Germline trimming cut 4 bases from V and 5 bases from J; bases unmatched to any gene: 8. This CDR3 is built from 16 residues. CDR1 MNHEY and CDR2 SVGEGT come from the germline V gene. Here the CDR3 reads CASSSRTSGSSHEQYF. The CDR3 DNA is TGTGCCAGCAGTTCCAGGACTAGCGGGAGTTCACACGAGCAGTACTTC.

This rearrangement joins TRBV6-1 to TRBJ2-7, with 11 bases that match TRBD1. V was pared by 5 bases and J by 6 bases, with 3 bases of the junction left unmatched. The CDR3 is made up of 13 amino acids. From germline, CDR1 is MNHNS and CDR2 SASEGT. The CDR3 region is CASSRGTGGEQYF. Written as DNA, the CDR3 is TGTGCCAGCAGTAGAGGGACAGGGGGCGAGCAGTACTTC.

This clonotype was picked up one time. V gene TRBV7-2 combines with J gene TRBJ2-3; 7 nucleotides line up with TRBD2. The CDR3 is made up of 14 amino acids. Germline V lookup: CDR1 SGHTA, CDR2 FQGNSA. The trim removed 3 bases at V and 1 base at J, leaving 1 base unmatched. The CDR3 reads CASSFAGGTDTQYF. CDR3 DNA sequence: TGTGCCAGCAGCTTCGCGGGGGGCACAGATACGCAGTATTTT.

V is TRBV12-3 or TRBV12-4 and J is TRBJ1-5; D uncertain. Trimming left V 2 bases short and J 0 bases short, with 8 bases between. The CDR3 runs to 15 residues. For the CDR3, the DNA is TGTGCCAGCAGTTTATCCCTGTATAGCAATCAGCCCCAGCATTTT. Translated: CASSLSLYSNQPQHF.

This clonotype was detected ten times or more. CDR3 sequence (DNA): TGTGCCAGCAGCTTGGTAGGCGCCAATCAGCCCCAGCATTTT. Residues: CASSLVGANQPQHF. This sequence joins TRBV5-6 and TRBJ1-5; D gene uncertain. Trimming left V 0 bases short and J 3 bases short, with 7 bases between. CDR3 length: 14 amino acids. From germline, CDR1 is SGHDT and CDR2 YYEEEE. The full variable domain, with the rest looked up from reference TRBV5-6 and TRBJ1-5, is DAGVTQSPTHLIKTRGQQVTLRCSPKSGHDTVSWYQQALGQGPQFIFQYYEEEERQRGNFPDRFSGHQFPNYSSELNVNALLLGDSALYLCASSLVGANQPQHFGDGTRLSIL.

This clonotype came up a few times. The J gene is TRBJ1-5, the V gene TRBV28, with D possibly TRBD1 on 6 matching bases. CDR3 length equals 15 residues. Trimming cost V 5 bases and J 6 bases, with 17 bases left between them. CDR1 is MDHEN and CDR2 is SYDVKM in the germline V gene. This CDR3 reads CASSPYRGKGQPQHF. DNA for the CDR3: TGTGCCAGCAGTCCTTATAGGGGGAAAGGTCAGCCCCAGCATTTT.

This clonotype was found many times. The chain employs TRBV5-1 and TRBJ1-2, with 7 bases aligning to TRBD1. J gave up 4 bases and V 2 bases, and 11 bases lay outside the gene matches. The germline V gene has CDR1 SGHRS and CDR2 YFSETQ. The CDR3 runs 16 residues. CDR3 protein: CASSFGTGTDLYGYTF. DNA for the CDR3: TGCGCCAGCAGCTTTGGCACCGGGACAGATCTCTATGGCTACACCTTC.

This clonotype has a count of ten or more. The rearrangement joins TRBV12-5 to TRBJ2-5; 12 nucleotides agree with TRBD1. Losses at the gene ends were 6 bases for V and 5 bases for J; bases not matched to a gene: 7. CDR3 length: 15 residues. CDR1 is LGHNT and CDR2 is FRNRAP in the germline V gene. CDR3 nucleotides: TGTGCTAGTGGCCCCCGGGACAGGGGGCTCGAGACCCAGTACTTC. Protein sequence: CASGPRDRGLETQYF. Drawing the rest from reference TRBV12-5 and TRBJ2-5, the complete variable domain is DARVTQTPRHKVTEMGQEVTMRCQPILGHNTVFWYRQTMMQGLELLAYFRNRAPLDDSGMPKDRFSAEMPDATLATLKIQPSEPRDSAVYFCASGPRDRGLETQYFGPGTRLLVL.

CDR3 amino acids: CASSLTGPNSPLHF. The CDR3 region has the DNA TGTGCCAGCAGTTTGACAGGGCCAAATTCACCCCTCCACTTT. This rearrangement joins TRBV12-3 or TRBV12-4 to TRBJ1-6; 7 nucleotides align to TRBD1. The CDR3 covers 14 residues. V was clipped by 3 bases and J by 7 bases; unmatched bases: 3.

This clonotype was seen at least ten times. The chain recombines TRBV6-6 with TRBJ2-7, with 10 nucleotides matching TRBD1. Unmatched junction bases numbered 5, after V lost 8 bases and J lost 4 bases. Germline assignment: CDR1 MNHNY and CDR2 SVGAGI (reference sequence). CDR3 length: 13 residues. As DNA, the CDR3 is TGTGCCAGCTGCCGGGACAGGGGATACGAGCAGTACTTC. Protein sequence: CASCRDRGYEQYF.

This clonotype was seen ten or more times. V and J are TRBV19 and TRBJ1-5; 10 bases agree with TRBD1. This CDR3 contains 14 residues. With 10 bases clipped from V and 3 bases from J, the junction kept 6 bases outside the gene matches. The V gene's germline CDR1 is LNHDA and CDR2 SQIVND (reference sequence). The CDR3 DNA is TGTGCCATTGCGACAGGGGGCCACAATCAGCCCCAGCATTTT. This gives the protein CAIATGGHNQPQHF.

This clonotype was picked up many times. DNA of the CDR3: TGTGCCAGCAGCTCTTATGGGGGGAAAGAGACCCAGTACTTC. This codes for CASSSYGGKETQYF. The V gene is TRBV11-2, the J gene TRBJ2-5, with D perhaps matching TRBD2 (6 bases). V was clipped by 4 bases and J by 3 bases, with 12 bases between them. The CDR3 is made up of 14 amino acids. In germline, CDR1 is SGHAT, CDR2 FQNNGV. Filled out from reference TRBV11-2 and TRBJ2-5, the complete variable domain reads EAGVAQSPRYKIIEKRQSVAFWCNPISGHATLYWYQQILGQGPKLLIQFQNNGVVDDSQLPKDRFSAERLKGVDSTLKIQPAKLEDSAVYLCASSSYGGKETQYFGPGTRLLVL.

This clonotype was counted at least ten times. This chain connects TRBV24-1 to TRBJ2-2; 7 nucleotides align to TRBD1. V dropped 9 bases and J dropped 6; count of bases not matched to a gene: 6. The CDR3 loop spans 13 amino acids. Germline V CDR1 and CDR2: KGHDR, SFDVKD. The CDR3 nucleotides read TGTGCCACCCCTGACAGGGTATCCGGGGAGCTGTTTTTT. Residues: CATPDRVSGELFF.

This clonotype appeared many times. V is TRBV19 and J is TRBJ1-1, with 8 nucleotides matching TRBD1. This CDR3 spans 13 amino acids. Germline loops: CDR1 LNHDA, CDR2 SQIVND (reference sequence). V trimming: 6 bases; J trimming: 1 base; junction bases outside the gene matches: 1. CDR3 nucleotide sequence: TGTGCCAGTAGGGGACAGGAGAACACTGAAGCTTTCTTT. This sequence encodes CASRGQENTEAFF. The full variable domain, with the rest looked up from reference TRBV19 and TRBJ1-1, is DGGITQSPKYLFRKEGQNVTLSCEQNLNHDAMYWYRQDPGQGLRLIYYSQIVNDFQKGDIAEGYSVSREKKESFPLTVTSAQKNPTAFYLCASRGQENTEAFFGQGTRLTVV.

This clonotype came up many times. The chain has TRBV4-3 and TRBJ1-6; unclear D gene. The CDR3 is made up of 15 amino acids. The germline V and J ends were trimmed by 0 bases and 8 bases, with 11 bases remaining between them. Germline V lookup: CDR1 LGHNA, CDR2 YSLEER. Written as DNA, the CDR3 is TGCGCCAGCAGCCAAGATGGGTTCCCAGATTCACCCCTCCACTTT. Translating gives CASSQDGFPDSPLHF.

The chain couples TRBV6-1 to TRBJ2-5; 8 bases agree with TRBD1. Per germline, CDR1 MNHNS and CDR2 SASEGT. With V trimmed by 5 bases and J by 2 bases, 13 bases remained unmatched. CDR3 size: 17 residues. CDR3 sequence reads: CASSKEPGQDKQETQYF. Here the CDR3 DNA reads TGTGCCAGCAGTAAAGAGCCGGGACAGGATAAACAAGAGACCCAGTACTTC.

This clonotype was counted many times. One base away lies a much larger clone, so this may be a sequencing read error. V gene TRBV7-2 combines with J gene TRBJ2-7, with 10 bases fitting TRBD1. The CDR3 consists of 14 residues. V shed 6 bases and J 6 bases; nucleotides not matched to a gene: 8. The germline CDR1 and CDR2 sequences are SGHTA and FQGNSA. The CDR3 coding sequence is TGTGCCAGCAGTCTGCCGGGACAGGGGCGCGAGCAGTACTTC. It is translated as CASSLPGQGREQYF.

This clonotype was seen at least ten times. This sequence joins TRBV28 and TRBJ1-5; 10 positions agree with TRBD1. Germline CDR1 is MDHEN and CDR2 is SYDVKM. V lost 5 bases and J lost 7; bases outside the gene matches: 8. This CDR3 contains 15 residues. Here the CDR3 reads CASSLPGQGSQPQHF. CDR3 in DNA: TGTGCCAGCAGTCTCCCGGGACAGGGGTCCCAGCCCCAGCATTTT. Drawing the rest from reference TRBV28 and TRBJ1-5, the complete variable domain is DVKVTQSSRYLVKRTGEKVFLECVQDMDHENMFWYRQDPGLGLRLIYFSYDVKMKEKGDIPEGYSVSREKKERFSLILESASTNQTSMYLCASSLPGQGSQPQHFGDGTRLSIL.

J is TRBJ2-5 and V is TRBV30, with 9 nucleotides matching TRBD2. CDR3 length: 15 residues. V dropped 1 base and J dropped 4; count of bases not matched to a gene: 7. The V gene's germline CDR1 is GTSNPN and CDR2 SVGIG (reference sequence). The CDR3 loop reads CAWSELAGVPETQYF. The CDR3 DNA reads TGTGCCTGGAGTGAATTAGCGGGAGTCCCAGAGACCCAGTACTTC.

In this sample, this clonotype turned up many times. The V call is TRBV6-2 or TRBV6-3, the J call TRBJ2-7; no definite D call. The CDR3 loop spans 14 amino acids. Germline V CDR1 and CDR2: MNHEY, SVGEGT. Trimming pared 6 bases from V and 2 bases from J, leaving 14 bases between. CDR3 nucleotides: TGTGCCAGCAGATCGTGGAGCAGTACCTACGAGCAGTACTTC. It encodes CASRSWSSTYEQYF.

The chain has TRBV6-2 or TRBV6-3 and TRBJ1-5; the D is unclear. The CDR3 spans 14 residues. Trimming took 5 bases from V and 1 from J, leaving 9 bases between them. The germline CDR1 and CDR2 sequences are MNHEY and SVGEGT. In DNA, the CDR3 is TGTGCCAGCAGTAGGACGGTAAGCAATCAGCCCCAGCATTTT. Translating it yields CASSRTVSNQPQHF.

This chain links TRBV27 with TRBJ2-7, with 7 bases fitting TRBD2. This CDR3 has 14 residues. The V gene's germline CDR1 is MNHEY and CDR2 SMNVEV (reference sequence). The V segment lost 3 bases and the J segment 2 bases; nucleotides outside the gene matches: 4. Here the CDR3 reads CASSFVGGTYEQYF. The CDR3 region has the DNA TGTGCCAGCAGTTTCGTGGGAGGGACCTACGAGCAGTACTTC.

CDR3: CASSSDGAYEQYF. CDR3 in DNA: TGTGCCAGCAGTTCCGACGGGGCCTACGAGCAGTACTTC. The chain has TRBV12-3 or TRBV12-4 and TRBJ2-7, with D tentatively TRBD2 (5 bases). There are 13 residues in the CDR3. With 4 bases removed from V and 2 bases from J, the gap between germline ends came to 9 bases.

This clonotype was seen at least ten times. The gene calls are TRBV12-3 or TRBV12-4 and TRBJ2-2; 8 bases match TRBD2. CDR3 length: 14 residues. The V and J ends lost 4 bases and 4 bases, in that order; junction bases with no gene match: 2. CDR3 nucleotide sequence: TGTGCCAGCAGTTCGAGCGGGAGCACCGGGGAGCTGTTTTTT. This translates into CASSSSGSTGELFF.

The genes are TRBV12-3 or TRBV12-4 and TRBJ2-6; D uncertain. The CDR3 spans 18 residues. The V gene lost 3 bases and the J gene lost 2 bases, with 17 bases spanning the gap. The CDR3 here is CASSFQTESSTGANVLTF. Here the CDR3 DNA reads TGTGCCAGCAGTTTCCAAACAGAGTCCTCGACTGGGGCCAACGTCCTGACTTTC.

This clonotype was observed at least ten times. CDR3 sequence (DNA): TGTGCCAGCAGCCAAGATCAGGACCCCACAAAATCCACAGATACGCAGTATTTT. Residues: CASSQDQDPTKSTDTQYF. The V gene is TRBV3-1, the J gene TRBJ2-3; D ambiguous. The CDR3 extends over 18 amino acids. Germline lookup yields CDR1 LGHDT and CDR2 YNNKEL (reference sequence). V was shortened by 0 bases and J by 2 bases, with 18 bases between the two germline ends.

This clonotype has at least ten counts. The chain carries TRBV12-3 or TRBV12-4 and TRBJ2-4, with 7 bases fitting TRBD2. With V trimmed by 6 bases and J by 6 bases, 11 bases remained unmatched. The CDR3 has 15 amino acids. Here the CDR3 DNA reads TGTGCCAGCAGACCCCCGGCTAGCGGAAGAAACATTCAGTACTTC. Protein product: CASRPPASGRNIQYF.

This sequence joins TRBV12-3 or TRBV12-4 and TRBJ1-2; 12 bases fit TRBD1. The CDR3 consists of 13 residues. V dropped 6 bases and J dropped 6; count of bases not matched to a gene: 2. This chain's CDR3 is CASRGQGAHGYTF. The CDR3 DNA reads TGTGCCAGCAGGGGACAGGGGGCGCATGGCTACACCTTC.

Many counts were recorded for this clonotype. The chain couples TRBV27 to TRBJ2-7, with D maybe TRBD1 (6 bases). The CDR3 spans 13 residues. Germline V gene lookup returns CDR1 MNHEY and CDR2 SMNVEV (reference sequence). V lost 5 bases and J 6 bases, leaving 14 bases between the germline ends. CDR3 region: CASSPFEGGEQYF. CDR3 DNA sequence: TGTGCCAGCAGTCCTTTTGAAGGGGGCGAGCAGTACTTC.